Shown below are 10 T cell receptor beta chains from a single sample sequenced in a study of CD8+CD57+ T cells in acquired aplastic anemia. Using genomic DNA as the template, TCR beta VDJ and CDR3 profiling was carried out. From the reads, TCRdb called clonotypes with MiXCR, one entry per CDR3 protein. The sample lists about 98,000 distinct CDR3 sequences; 65% to 70% were seen once. Only patients with CD8+CD57+ cell expansion on flow cytometry were chosen for sequencing. Specimen: sorted CD4+, CD8+, or CD8+CD57+ T cells (not recorded which) from PBMCs. The origin of the receptors is a human donor with aplastic anemia.

V and J are TRBV7-6 and TRBJ2-4, with 7 bases that match TRBD1. V lost 3 bases and J lost 4; bases outside the gene matches: 3. The CDR3 extends over 14 amino acids. In germline, CDR1 is SGHVS, CDR2 FNYEAQ. The chain's CDR3 is CASSFGTVKNIQYF. Written as DNA, the CDR3 is TGTGCCAGCAGCTTCGGGACAGTAAAAAACATTCAGTACTTC.

At least ten counts were recorded for this clonotype. The chain couples TRBV7-6 to TRBJ2-1; the match to TRBD1 covers 7 bases. Unmatched junction bases numbered 6, after V lost 1 base and J lost 3 bases. The CDR3 contains 16 residues. Germline-derived CDR1 and CDR2 are SGHVS and FNYEAQ. This chain's CDR3 is CASSLEQGNFYNEQFF. For the CDR3, the DNA is TGTGCCAGCAGCTTAGAACAGGGGAATTTCTACAATGAGCAGTTCTTC.

The sample holds one count of this clonotype. An end of the junction does not agree with germline; a read error may underlie this. The chain has TRBV7-7 and TRBJ2-5; D is perhaps TRBD2 (5 bases). The CDR3 contains 14 residues. CDR1 is SSHAT, CDR2 FNYEAQ, per germline (reference sequence). The CDR3 nucleotides are TGTGCTAGCAGCTTAGCGCCCTTACAAGAGACCCAGTACTTC. Its protein is CASSLAPLQETQYF.

V gene TRBV10-3 combines with J gene TRBJ1-2, with D unclear. Per germline, CDR1 ENHRY and CDR2 SYGVKD. Trimming left V 6 bases short and J 5 bases short, with 13 bases between. This CDR3 has 13 residues. CDR3 bases: TGTGCCATCAGCCAGGAGGGATCGTATGGCTACACCTTC. Amino acids: CAISQEGSYGYTF.

The genes are TRBV10-2 and TRBJ1-2; D not certain. Germline V lookup: CDR1 WSHSY, CDR2 SAAADI. V lost 6 bases, J lost 3 bases, and 11 bases lay in between. The CDR3 loop spans 13 amino acids. DNA for the CDR3: TGCGCCAGCAGACCAACAGAAGACTATGGCTACACCTTC. Its translation: CASRPTEDYGYTF.

In its sample, this clonotype was seen a few times. The rearrangement links TRBV10-3 to TRBJ2-7; TRBD1 matches 7 bases. Germline CDR1 ENHRY, CDR2 SYGVKD. The CDR3 is 12 amino acids. Here the CDR3 reads CATGRTGGEQYF. CDR3 in DNA: TGTGCGACGGGCAGGACAGGTGGGGAGCAGTACTTC.

This clonotype was counted a single time. The chain couples TRBV7-9 to TRBJ2-7; TRBD2 aligns across 9 bases. The CDR3 extends over 14 amino acids. V shed 7 bases, J shed 2 bases, and the junction held 6 bases outside the gene matches. Germline lookup yields CDR1 SEHNR and CDR2 FQNEAQ (reference sequence). CDR3 in DNA: TGTGCCAGCACCTCGCGGACTAGCGCCTACGAGCAGTACTTC. Translation gives CASTSRTSAYEQYF.

V is TRBV5-4 and J is TRBJ2-7; D gene ambiguous. The V gene lost 9 bases and the J gene lost 3 bases, with 16 bases spanning the gap. The CDR3 is 13 amino acids. Germline lookup yields CDR1 SGHNT and CDR2 YYREEE (reference sequence). CDR3: CANLEPQLYEQYF. In nucleotides, the CDR3 is TGTGCCAACTTGGAGCCGCAGCTCTACGAGCAGTACTTC.

The V call is TRBV20-1, the J call TRBJ2-7; 9 bases map to TRBD1. Germline trimming cut 2 bases from V and 2 bases from J; bases unmatched to any gene: 7. CDR1 DFQATT and CDR2 SNEGSKA come from the germline V gene (reference sequence). The CDR3 is 15 residues long. For the CDR3, the DNA is TGCAGTGCTAGACCACAGGGGGCGCTGACCTACGAGCAGTACTTC. Residues: CSARPQGALTYEQYF.

Of note for this clonotype: Given a much more abundant clone one base away, this may be a read error. This sequence joins TRBV5-4 and TRBJ2-5, with D uncertain. The CDR3 contains 18 residues. The germline gives CDR1 SGHNT, CDR2 YYREEE (reference sequence). The CDR3 sequence is CASSLAVGRTENQQTQYF. CDR3 nucleotides: TGTGCCAGCAGCTTGGCTGTCGGCCGTACAGAGAACCAACAGACCCAGTACTTC.